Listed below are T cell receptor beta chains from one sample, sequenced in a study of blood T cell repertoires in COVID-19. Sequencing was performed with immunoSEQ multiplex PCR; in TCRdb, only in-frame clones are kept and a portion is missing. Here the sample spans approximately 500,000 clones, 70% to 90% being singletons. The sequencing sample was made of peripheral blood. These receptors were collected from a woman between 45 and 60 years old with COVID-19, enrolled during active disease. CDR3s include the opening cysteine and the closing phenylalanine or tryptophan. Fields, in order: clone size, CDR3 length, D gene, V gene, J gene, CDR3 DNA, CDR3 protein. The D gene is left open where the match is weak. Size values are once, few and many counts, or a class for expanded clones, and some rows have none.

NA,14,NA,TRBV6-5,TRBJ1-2,TGTGCCAGCAGTTTACAGGGAACCGGGGAAGGCTACACCTTC,CASSLQGTGEGYTF
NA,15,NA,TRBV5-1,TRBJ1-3,TGCGCCAGCAGCTTGGGGTCAGGGTCCGGAAACACCATATATTTT,CASSLGSGSGNTIYF
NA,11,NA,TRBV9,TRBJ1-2,TGTGCCAGCAGCGATAACCAGGGCTACACCTTC,CASSDNQGYTF
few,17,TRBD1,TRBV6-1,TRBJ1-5,TGTGCCAGCAGTGACAGGGGGAGATATCTAAGCAATCAGCCCCAGCATTTT,CASSDRGRYLSNQPQHF
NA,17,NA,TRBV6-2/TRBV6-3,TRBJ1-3,TGTGCCAGCAGTTCACCGGGACTCCCGAGCTCTGGAAACACCATATATTTT,CASSSPGLPSSGNTIYF
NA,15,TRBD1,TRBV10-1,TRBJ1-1,TGCGCCAGCAGTGAGAATAGCAGGGGGCGTACTGAAGCTTTCTTT,CASSENSRGRTEAFF
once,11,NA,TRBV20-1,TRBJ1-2,TGCAGTGCTAGACAGGGGATAGGCTACACCTTC,CSARQGIGYTF
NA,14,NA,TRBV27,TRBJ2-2,TGTGCCAGCAGTTTCATGGGAGACACCGGGGAGCTGTTTTTT,CASSFMGDTGELFF
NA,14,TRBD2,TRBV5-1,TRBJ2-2,TGCGCCAGCCGAGCGGGGGGTAGCACCGGGGAGCTGTTTTTT,CASRAGGSTGELFF
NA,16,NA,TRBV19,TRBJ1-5,TGTGCCAGTAGTATAGTGGCAGCCCTCCCGGGGCAGCCCCAGCATTTT,CASSIVAALPGQPQHF
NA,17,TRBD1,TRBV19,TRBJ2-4,TGTGCCAGTGGACCCAGACAGGGGCTCAACTTTAAAAACATTCAGTACTTC,CASGPRQGLNFKNIQYF
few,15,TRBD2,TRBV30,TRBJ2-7,TGTGCCTGGAGTGGAGTAGCGGGGGCGACCTACGAGCAGTACTTC,CAWSGVAGATYEQYF
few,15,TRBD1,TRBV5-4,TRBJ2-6,TGTGCCAGCAGAGAGACAGGGTCCGGGGCCAACGTCCTGACTTTC,CASRETGSGANVLTF
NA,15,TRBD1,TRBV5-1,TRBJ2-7,TGCGCCAGCAGCTGGGCCGGGACAGGGAGCGGCGAGCAGTACTTC,CASSWAGTGSGEQYF
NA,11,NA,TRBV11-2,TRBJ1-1,TGTGCCAGCAGCTTAGATCTAGAAGCTTTCTTT,CASSLDLEAFF
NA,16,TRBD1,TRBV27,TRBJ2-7,TGTGCCAGCAGTTTTCCCCTCGGGACAGGGTTCTACGAGCAGTACTTC,CASSFPLGTGFYEQYF
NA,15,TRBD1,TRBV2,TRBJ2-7,TGTGCCAGCAGTGAAAAAGGACAGGGGTGGGACGAGCAGTACTTC,CASSEKGQGWDEQYF
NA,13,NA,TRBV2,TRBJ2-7,TGTGCCAGCCGATTCCAGGTCCCTTACGAGCAGTACTTC,CASRFQVPYEQYF
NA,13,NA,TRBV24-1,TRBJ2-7,TGTGCCACCAGTGTTAAGGGGGGGATCGAGCAGTACTTC,CATSVKGGIEQYF
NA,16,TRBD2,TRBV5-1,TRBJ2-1,TGCGCCAGCAGCTCTGGACTAGCGGGGGGGCGGTATGAGCAGTTCTTC,CASSSGLAGGRYEQFF
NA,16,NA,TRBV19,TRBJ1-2,TGTGCCAGTAGTATAGTTGGAGGACAGTCCAGGGGAGGCTACACCTTC,CASSIVGGQSRGGYTF
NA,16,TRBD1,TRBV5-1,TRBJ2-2,TGCGCCAGCAGCTTGAAAGGGGGCGGCGGTCCCGGGGAGCTGTTTTTT,CASSLKGGGGPGELFF
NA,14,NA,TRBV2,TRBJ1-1,TGTGCCAGCACTCCAGGTTTTCTGGGCACTGAAGCTTTCTTT,CASTPGFLGTEAFF
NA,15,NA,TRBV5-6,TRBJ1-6,TGTGCCAGCAGCTTGGACCGCCTCGGTGATTCACCCCTCCACTTT,CASSLDRLGDSPLHF
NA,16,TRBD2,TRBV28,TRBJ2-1,TGTGCCAGCAGTACACATAGCGGGGGGCCCTACAATGAGCAGTTCTTC,CASSTHSGGPYNEQFF
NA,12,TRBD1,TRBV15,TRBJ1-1,TGTGCCACCAGCAGGGAACAGGGGGAAGCTTTCTTT,CATSREQGEAFF
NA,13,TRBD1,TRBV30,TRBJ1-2,TGTGCCTGGAATCCAGGGGGCGCGAGGGGCTACACCTTC,CAWNPGGARGYTF
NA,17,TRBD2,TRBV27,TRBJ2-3,TGTGCCAGCAGTCCCGGGACTAGCGGGGTTCAAGGAGATACGCAGTATTTT,CASSPGTSGVQGDTQYF
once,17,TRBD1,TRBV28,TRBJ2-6,TGTGCCAGCAGTACAGGGGACCTCCTTTCTGGGGCCAACGTCCTGACTTTC,CASSTGDLLSGANVLTF
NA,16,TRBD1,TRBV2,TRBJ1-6,TGTGCCAGCAGTGAAGGACGGGCAGGGGGTGGTTCACCCCTCCACTTT,CASSEGRAGGGSPLHF
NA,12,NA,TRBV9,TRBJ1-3,TGTGCCAGCAGGGGCACTGGAAACACCATATATTTT,CASRGTGNTIYF
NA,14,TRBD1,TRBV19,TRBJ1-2,TGTGCCAGTAGTGCCTCGACAGGGGCTGGGGGCTACACCTTC,CASSASTGAGGYTF
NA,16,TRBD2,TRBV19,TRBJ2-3,TGTGCCAGTAGTATTCTTAGCGGGGGGGACACAGATACGCAGTATTTT,CASSILSGGDTDTQYF
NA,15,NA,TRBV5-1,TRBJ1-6,TGCGCCAGCAGCTTGGCCCCCGGGTTTCGGTCACCCCTCCACTTT,CASSLAPGFRSPLHF
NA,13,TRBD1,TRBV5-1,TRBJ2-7,TGCGCCAGCAGCTTAGGGGGCCACCGAGGGAAGTACTTC,CASSLGGHRGKYF
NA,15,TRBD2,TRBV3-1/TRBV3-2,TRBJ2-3,TGTGCCAGCAGCCAAGGTCTGGGGGGGGACGATACGCAGTATTTT,CASSQGLGGDDTQYF
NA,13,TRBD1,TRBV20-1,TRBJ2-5,TGCAGTGCTAGTCGAGGACAGGTAGAGACCCAGTACTTC,CSASRGQVETQYF
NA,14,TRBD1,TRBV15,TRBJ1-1,TGTGCCACCAGCTCGGACAGGGGGGGGACTGAAGCTTTCTTT,CATSSDRGGTEAFF
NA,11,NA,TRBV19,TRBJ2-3,TGTGCCAGTAGAGTGGAGGTGACGCAGTATTTT,CASRVEVTQYF
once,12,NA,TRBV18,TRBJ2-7,TGTGCCAGCTCACCCGACATCTACGAGCAGTACTTC,CASSPDIYEQYF
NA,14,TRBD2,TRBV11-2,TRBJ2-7,TGTGCCAGCAGCTTTAGCGGGAGCCGCTACGAGCAGTACTTC,CASSFSGSRYEQYF
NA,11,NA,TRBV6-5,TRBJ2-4,TGTGCCAGCAAAGACAGATACATTCAGTACTTC,CASKDRYIQYF
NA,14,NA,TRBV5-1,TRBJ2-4,TGCGCCAGCAGCTTGGAGGACTCTCAAAACATTCAGTACTTC,CASSLEDSQNIQYF
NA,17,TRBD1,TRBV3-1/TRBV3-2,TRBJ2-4,TGTGCCAGCAGCCAAGTGGGGACAGGGTCGCTCAAAAACATTCAGTACTTC,CASSQVGTGSLKNIQYF
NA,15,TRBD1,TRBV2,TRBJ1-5,TGTGCCAGCAGATCCGGGACAGGGGCCCTTGGGCCCCAGCATTTT,CASRSGTGALGPQHF
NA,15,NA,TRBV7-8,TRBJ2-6,TGTGCCAGCAGCCCGGCAGGCCTGGGGGCCAACGTCCTGACTTTC,CASSPAGLGANVLTF
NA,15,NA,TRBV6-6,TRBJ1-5,TGTGCCAGCAGTTGGGGGACTTCGCTTAATCAGCCCCAGCATTTT,CASSWGTSLNQPQHF